The 29 T cell receptor beta chains listed next were all sequenced from one sample in a study of identical twins. TCRdb called the 5' RACE reads again in MiXCR, with one record for every CDR3 protein. The table lists about 570,000 distinct CDR3 sequences, 9.5% to 10% of them singletons. These same records also appear under a second study, on yellow fever vaccine responses in identical twins.

The specimen was PBMCs. Source of these receptors: a woman under 30 in good health.

A few counts support this clonotype. The rearrangement links TRBV20-1 to TRBJ2-2, with D tentatively TRBD1 (6 bases). CDR1 is DFQATT, CDR2 SNEGSKA, per germline (reference sequence). The V end lost 2 bases, the J end lost 3 bases, and 7 bases lay between the germline ends. This CDR3 region has 13 residues. This chain's CDR3 is CSARNRDTGELFF. For the CDR3, the DNA is TGCAGTGCTAGAAACAGGGACACCGGGGAGCTGTTTTTT.

The chain joins TRBV20-1 to TRBJ2-4; no firm D call. CDR3 length: 14 residues. The germline V and J ends were trimmed by 3 bases and 0 bases, with 9 bases remaining between them. Per germline, CDR1 DFQATT and CDR2 SNEGSKA (reference sequence). The CDR3 reads CSARPRLAKNIQYF. CDR3 sequence (DNA): TGCAGTGCTAGGCCCAGACTAGCCAAAAACATTCAGTACTTC.

The J gene is TRBJ2-1, the V gene TRBV2; D is perhaps TRBD1 (5 bases). Germline V gene sequence: CDR1 SNHLY, CDR2 FYNNEI. V was cut by 4 bases and J by 3 bases, with 13 bases left in between. The CDR3 has 15 residues. The CDR3 bases are TGTGCCAGCAGTGGTAGACAGCTCTACTACAATGAGCAGTTCTTC. Amino acid sequence: CASSGRQLYYNEQFF.

This clonotype was detected many times. The CDR3 nucleotides read TGTGCCACACAAGCTAACTATGGCTACACCTTC. Its protein product is CATQANYGYTF. The chain carries TRBV6-5 and TRBJ1-2; no clear D. The CDR3 sequence is 11 residues long. Germline CDR1 is MNHEY and CDR2 is SVGAGI. The V gene lost 10 bases and the J gene lost 0 bases, with 6 bases spanning the gap.

There are a few counts of this clonotype. The chain is built from TRBV6-5 and TRBJ2-6; 7 nucleotides line up with TRBD1. CDR1 and CDR2 from the germline V gene are MNHEY and SVGAGI. The length of the CDR3 is 16 residues. The V segment lost 1 base and the J segment 2 bases; nucleotides outside the gene matches: 2. CDR3 amino acids: CASSYFQGAGANVLTF. As DNA, the CDR3 is TGTGCCAGCAGTTACTTCCAGGGGGCTGGGGCCAACGTCCTGACTTTC.

This rearrangement joins TRBV6-5 to TRBJ2-1; 11 nucleotides match TRBD1. Losses at the gene ends were 6 bases for V and 13 bases for J; bases not matched to a gene: 8. In germline, CDR1 is MNHEY, CDR2 SVGAGI. This CDR3 is 13 amino acids long. The CDR3, as DNA: TGTGCCAGCAGCTATGGGACAGGGGGAGTTCAGTTCTTC. It specifies CASSYGTGGVQFF.

In its sample, this clonotype was seen a few times. The chain links TRBV3-1 to TRBJ2-1; either TRBD1 or TRBD2 may supply D (6 bases each). The V end lost 8 bases, the J end lost 9 bases, and 11 bases lay between the germline ends. The germline gives CDR1 LGHDT, CDR2 YNNKEL (reference sequence). The CDR3 consists of 11 residues. The DNA of the CDR3 is TGTGCCAGCGGGGGGCTCAGTGAGCAGTTCTTC. It encodes CASGGLSEQFF.

The gene calls are TRBV29-1 and TRBJ2-3, with D unresolved. The germline CDR1 and CDR2 sequences are SQVTM and ANQGSEA. The CDR3 spans 12 residues. V was cut by 2 bases and J by 9 bases, with 12 bases left in between. The CDR3 reads CSVERTEGTQYF. The CDR3 DNA sequence: TGCAGCGTTGAAAGGACGGAAGGGACGCAGTATTTT.

This chain joins TRBV3-1 and TRBJ2-5; D tentatively reads TRBD1 or TRBD2 (5 bases each). Trimming took off 4 bases at V and 0 bases at J, with 15 bases between the two ends. Germline V gene lookup returns CDR1 LGHDT and CDR2 YNNKEL (reference sequence). The CDR3 runs to 16 residues. CDR3 amino acids: CASSPPHRRDQETQYF. The CDR3 DNA reads TGTGCCAGCAGCCCACCACACAGGCGGGACCAAGAGACCCAGTACTTC.

This clonotype was picked up a small number of times. The chain is built from TRBV9 and TRBJ2-5; 14 bases line up with TRBD2. After removal of 4 bases from V and 0 bases from J, the junction contained 5 bases not matched to a gene. This CDR3 contains 17 residues. Germline loops: CDR1 SGDLS, CDR2 YYNGEE. The CDR3 coding sequence is TGTGCCAGCAGCCCCGGGACTAGCGGGGGTTACCAAGAGACCCAGTACTTC. Protein: CASSPGTSGGYQETQYF.

The chain links TRBV2 to TRBJ1-2, with 9 nucleotides matching TRBD1. V was clipped by 6 bases and J by 5 bases; unmatched bases: 13. From germline, CDR1 is SNHLY and CDR2 FYNNEI. The CDR3 consists of 16 residues. CDR3 region: CASRRTGVGDRYGYTF. The CDR3 coding sequence is TGTGCCAGCAGGAGGACAGGGGTGGGTGATCGGTATGGCTACACCTTC.

This clonotype has a handful of counts. The chain has TRBV20-1 and TRBJ1-1, with TRBD1 matching 7 bases. V lost 6 bases and J lost 0; bases outside the gene matches: 13. Germline lookup yields CDR1 DFQATT and CDR2 SNEGSKA (reference sequence). The CDR3 length is 16 residues. In DNA, the CDR3 is TGCAGTGCCCCCGGCAGGGGGTCTTACATGAACACTGAAGCTTTCTTT. This gives the protein CSAPGRGSYMNTEAFF.

This clonotype was observed a handful of times. The chain recombines TRBV29-1 with TRBJ2-7, with D tentatively TRBD1 (6 bases). This CDR3 has 12 residues. Trimming took off 7 bases at V and 3 bases at J, with 13 bases between the two ends. Germline CDR1 and CDR2: SQVTM and ANQGSEA. This CDR3 is CSARDTNYEQYF. For the CDR3, the DNA is TGCAGCGCCCGGGACACCAACTACGAGCAGTACTTC.

V usage is TRBV28 and J usage is TRBJ2-1; D is possibly TRBD1 (7 bases). The CDR3 totals 16 residues. Germline-derived CDR1 and CDR2 are MDHEN and SYDVKM. The V gene lost 4 bases and the J gene lost 6 bases, with 19 bases spanning the gap. The CDR3 DNA reads as TGTGCCAGCAGTTCCAACGACAGGGAGGCATTCAATGAGCAGTTCTTC. Protein: CASSSNDREAFNEQFF.

This sequence joins TRBV18 and TRBJ2-5; weak D call: TRBD1 (7 bases). This CDR3 comprises 17 residues. Trimming removed 3 bases at V and 2 bases at J, with 19 bases between. CDR1 and CDR2 (germline): KGHSH, LQKENI. CDR3 protein: CASSPPQGGGLQETQYF. The CDR3 DNA sequence: TGTGCCAGCTCACCCCCCCAGGGGGGCGGTCTTCAAGAGACCCAGTACTTC.

In this sample, this clonotype turned up once. A junction end diverges from the germline sequence, so it may reflect a read error. V usage is TRBV23-1 and J usage is TRBJ2-2; 8 nucleotides agree with TRBD2. TRBV23-1 is identified as an open reading frame with a role that is uncertain. This CDR3 contains 18 residues. CDR3 in amino acids: CASSYRKRLAIEHRGAVF. Here the CDR3 DNA reads TGCGCCAGCAGTTATAGAAAGAGACTAGCGATAGAACACCGGGGAGCTGTTTTT.

The rearrangement links TRBV20-1 to TRBJ1-5; D is undetermined. Looked up from germline, CDR1 is DFQATT and CDR2 is SNEGSKA (reference sequence). The germline V and J ends were trimmed by 3 bases and 2 bases, with 8 bases remaining between them. This CDR3 is built from 13 residues. This chain's CDR3 is CSASSPGNQPQHF. CDR3 in DNA: TGCAGTGCTAGTTCTCCCGGCAATCAGCCCCAGCATTTT.

This clonotype was seen a single time. The CDR3 coding sequence is TGCGCCAGCAGCCAAGGTGCAGCGGCCTCCTACAATGAGCAGTTCTTC. Amino acids: CASSQGAAASYNEQFF. The chain links TRBV4-3 to TRBJ2-1; D might be TRBD2 (5 bases). Germline V gene sequence: CDR1 LGHNA, CDR2 YSLEER. The germline V and J ends were trimmed by 1 base and 0 bases, with 10 bases remaining between them. CDR3 length: 16 residues.

This clonotype was recorded a few times. The V call is TRBV20-1, the J call TRBJ2-4, with D unresolved. Germline V gene sequence: CDR1 DFQATT, CDR2 SNEGSKA (reference sequence). V gave up 6 bases and J gave up 5 bases, with 11 bases separating them. This CDR3 has 12 amino acids. CDR3 in DNA: TGCAGTGCGGAGACTGCGGAAAACATTCAGTACTTC. It yields the protein CSAETAENIQYF.

This clonotype was recorded a few times. The chain is built from TRBV12-3 or TRBV12-4 and TRBJ2-1; 13 bases are shared with TRBD2. With 7 bases clipped from V and 7 bases from J, the junction kept 4 bases outside the gene matches. The CDR3 consists of 14 residues. As DNA, the CDR3 is TGTGCCAGCATCACTAGCGGGGGGGCTAATGAGCAGTTCTTC. Protein sequence: CASITSGGANEQFF.

The chain is built from TRBV9 and TRBJ1-6; 9 bases are shared with TRBD1. The junction had 8 bases not matched to a gene; V was cut back by 0 bases and J by 7 bases. The germline gives CDR1 SGDLS, CDR2 YYNGEE. This CDR3 comprises 17 residues. The CDR3 reads CASSVDDRGRRNSPLHF. DNA for the CDR3: TGTGCCAGCAGCGTAGACGACAGGGGGAGAAGGAATTCACCCCTCCACTTT.

This rearrangement joins TRBV13 to TRBJ2-7; D call uncertain. The CDR3 sequence is 15 residues long. CDR1 PRHDT and CDR2 FYEKMQ come from the germline V gene (reference sequence). Deletions cut 5 bases from V and 0 bases from J, with 14 bases between. The CDR3 spells CASSPKHGYSYEQYF. In nucleotides, the CDR3 is TGTGCCAGCAGCCCTAAACACGGTTACTCCTACGAGCAGTACTTC.

This clonotype came up a few times. The J gene is TRBJ2-2, the V gene TRBV28; D not certain. CDR3 size: 15 residues. Trimming took off 2 bases at V and 0 bases at J, with 7 bases between the two ends. Germline V gene data show CDR1 as MDHEN and CDR2 as SYDVKM. CDR3: CASSLNPPNTGELFF. Here the CDR3 DNA reads TGTGCCAGCAGTTTAAACCCCCCGAACACCGGGGAGCTGTTTTTT.

This clonotype occurred a few times. The rearrangement joins TRBV20-1 to TRBJ2-1, with 9 positions matching TRBD1. The CDR3 has 15 amino acids. In germline, CDR1 is DFQATT, CDR2 SNEGSKA (reference sequence). J was trimmed by 6 bases and V by 5 bases; bases with no gene match: 11. CDR3 in DNA: TGCAGTGCTTTAATCCGGGACAGGGAGGGCAATGAGCAGTTCTTC. This encodes CSALIRDREGNEQFF.

This clonotype was picked up a small number of times. V usage is TRBV9 and J usage is TRBJ1-1, with D unclear. V dropped 0 bases and J dropped 0 bases, with 12 bases sitting between them. Germline assignment: CDR1 SGDLS and CDR2 YYNGEE. This CDR3 region has 16 residues. CDR3 sequence: CASSVDVGNLNTEAFF. As DNA, the CDR3 is TGTGCCAGCAGCGTAGACGTGGGGAACTTGAACACTGAAGCTTTCTTT.

This clonotype was seen many times. The V and J genes are TRBV4-3 and TRBJ2-4; 11 bases map to TRBD1. J gave up 6 bases and V 4 bases, and 14 bases lay outside the gene matches. Germline V gene data show CDR1 as LGHNA and CDR2 as YSLEER. The CDR3 runs 18 residues. The CDR3: CASSRTPAGQGVGNIQYF. The CDR3 DNA reads as TGCGCCAGCAGCCGAACCCCGGCGGGACAGGGGGTAGGAAACATTCAGTACTTC.

This clonotype was counted many times. The chain employs TRBV4-1 and TRBJ2-7; D is ambiguous. CDR3 length: 15 residues. Per germline, CDR1 MGHRA and CDR2 YSYEKL. V gave up 0 bases and J gave up 3 bases, with 12 bases separating them. The CDR3 DNA reads TGCGCCAGCAGCCAAGAACCCACTGGAATCTACGAGCAGTACTTC. Protein: CASSQEPTGIYEQYF.

The genes are TRBV12-2 and TRBJ1-5. TRBV12-2 is designated a pseudogene. CDR3 length: 12 amino acids. The DNA for the CDR3 is TGTGCAAGTCGCTTAGTGGAGCAGCCCCAGCATTTT. Protein: CASRLVEQPQHF.

Points on this clonotype: A clone one base away is much larger, so this may be a read error. The CDR3 sequence: CSGGTSGNERFF. CDR3 nucleotide sequence: TGCAGCGGTGGGACTAGCGGCAATGAGCGGTTCTTC. This chain links TRBV29-1 with TRBJ2-1, with 11 bases aligning to TRBD2. Germline lookup yields CDR1 SQVTM and CDR2 ANQGSEA. The CDR3 loop spans 12 amino acids.